This T cell receptor beta chain originates from a study of CD8 T cells in Susac syndrome. Blood CD8+ and CD4+ T cells underwent high-throughput TCR beta sequencing. Healthy donors formed controls matched for age and sex. TEMRA cells were FACS-enriched, while CD8+ and CD4+ T cells were negatively isolated. V gave up 0 bases and J gave up 1 base; unmatched junction bases: 3. The germline V gene has CDR1 SGHKS and CDR2 YYEKEE (reference sequence). The CDR3 contains 16 residues. When the RNA was reverse transcribed, random hexamers were used with an input of about 0.45 to 1 ug. The TCR beta CDR3 was amplified by immunoSEQ multiplex PCR across 54 Vbeta, 13 Jbeta. TCRdb redid the calling of the immunoSEQ multiplex PCR reads with MiXCR, one entry per CDR3 protein. The sample records approximately 150,000 distinct CDR3 sequences, roughly 95% being singletons.

V and J are TRBV5-5 and TRBJ2-2; 7 positions match TRBD1. Sequenced input: CD4+ T cells from PBMCs. The source is a human donor in good health. CDR3 nucleotides: TGTGCCAGCAGCTTGGTTGGGACAGTGAACACCGGGGAGCTGTTTTTT. It yields the protein CASSLVGTVNTGELFF.